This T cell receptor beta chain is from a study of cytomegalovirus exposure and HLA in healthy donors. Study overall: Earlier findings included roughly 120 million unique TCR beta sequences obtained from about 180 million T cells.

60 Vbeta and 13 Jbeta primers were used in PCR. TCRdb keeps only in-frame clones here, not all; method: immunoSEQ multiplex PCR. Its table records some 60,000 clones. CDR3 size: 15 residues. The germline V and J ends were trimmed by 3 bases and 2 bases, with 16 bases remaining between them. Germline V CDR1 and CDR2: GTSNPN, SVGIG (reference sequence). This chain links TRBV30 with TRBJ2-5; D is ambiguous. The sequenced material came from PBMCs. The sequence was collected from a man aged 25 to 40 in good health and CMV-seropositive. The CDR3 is CAWSDPQWQQETQYF. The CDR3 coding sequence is TGTGCCTGGAGCGACCCACAGTGGCAACAAGAGACCCAGTACTTC.